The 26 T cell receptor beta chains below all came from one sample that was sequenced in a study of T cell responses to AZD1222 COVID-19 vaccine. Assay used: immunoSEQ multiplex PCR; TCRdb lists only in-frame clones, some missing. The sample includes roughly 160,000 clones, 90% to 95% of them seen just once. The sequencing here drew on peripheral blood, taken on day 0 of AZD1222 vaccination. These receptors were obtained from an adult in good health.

The CDR3: CASSVPGLAGGEQYF. DNA of the CDR3: TGTGCCAGTAGTGTACCCGGACTAGCGGGAGGCGAGCAGTACTTC. The chain links TRBV19 to TRBJ2-7; 14 nucleotides agree with TRBD2. This CDR3 is 15 amino acids long. V trimming: 5 bases; J trimming: 6 bases; junction bases outside the gene matches: 6. Looked up from germline, CDR1 is LNHDA and CDR2 is SQIVND (reference sequence).

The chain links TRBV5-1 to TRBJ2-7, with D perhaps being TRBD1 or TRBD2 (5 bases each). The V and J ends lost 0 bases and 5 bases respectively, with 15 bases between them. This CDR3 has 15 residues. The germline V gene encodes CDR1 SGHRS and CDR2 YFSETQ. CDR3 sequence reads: CASSLAPLGVDEQYF. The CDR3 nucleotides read TGCGCCAGCAGCTTGGCCCCACTAGGGGTAGACGAGCAGTACTTC.

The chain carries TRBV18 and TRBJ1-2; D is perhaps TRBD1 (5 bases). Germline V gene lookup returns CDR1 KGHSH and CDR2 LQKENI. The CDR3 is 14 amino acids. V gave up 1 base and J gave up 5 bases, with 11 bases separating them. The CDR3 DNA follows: TGTGCCAGCTCACCACGGGGCGGAACTTATGGCTACACCTTC. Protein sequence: CASSPRGGTYGYTF.

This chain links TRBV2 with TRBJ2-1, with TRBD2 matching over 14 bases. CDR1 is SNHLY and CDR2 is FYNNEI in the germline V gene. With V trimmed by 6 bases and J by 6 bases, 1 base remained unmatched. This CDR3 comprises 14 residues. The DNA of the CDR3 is TGTGCCAGCAGCGGACTAGCGGGAGGCAATGAGCAGTTCTTC. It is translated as CASSGLAGGNEQFF. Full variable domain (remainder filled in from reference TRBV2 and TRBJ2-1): EPEVTQTPSHQVTQMGQEVILRCVPISNHLYFYWYRQILGQKVEFLVSFYNNEISEKSEIFDDQFSVERPDGSNFTLKIRSTKLEDSAMYFCASSGLAGGNEQFFGPGTRLTVL.

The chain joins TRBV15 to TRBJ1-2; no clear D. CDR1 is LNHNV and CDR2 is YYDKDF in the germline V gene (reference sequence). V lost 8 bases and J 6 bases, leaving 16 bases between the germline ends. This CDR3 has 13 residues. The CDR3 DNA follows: TGTGCCACCGTGGCGAACTTAGGTGATGGCTACACCTTC. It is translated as CATVANLGDGYTF.

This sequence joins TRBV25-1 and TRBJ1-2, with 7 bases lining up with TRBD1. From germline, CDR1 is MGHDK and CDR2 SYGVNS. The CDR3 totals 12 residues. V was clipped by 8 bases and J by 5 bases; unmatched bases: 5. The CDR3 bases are TGTGCCAGCGGGGACAGTGGGTATGGCTACACCTTC. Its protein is CASGDSGYGYTF.

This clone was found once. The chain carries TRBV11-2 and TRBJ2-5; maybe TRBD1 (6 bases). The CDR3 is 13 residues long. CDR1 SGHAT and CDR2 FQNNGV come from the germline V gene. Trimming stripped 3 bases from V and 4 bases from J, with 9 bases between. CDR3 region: CASSFTGLETQYF. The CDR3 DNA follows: TGTGCCAGCAGCTTTACAGGGTTAGAGACCCAGTACTTC.

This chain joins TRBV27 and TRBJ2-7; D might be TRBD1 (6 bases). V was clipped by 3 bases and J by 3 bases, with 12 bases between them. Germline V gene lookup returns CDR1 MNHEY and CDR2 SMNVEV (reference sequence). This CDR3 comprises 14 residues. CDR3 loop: CASSLTGLGYEQYF. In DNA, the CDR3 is TGTGCCAGCAGTTTGACAGGCTTGGGCTACGAGCAGTACTTC.

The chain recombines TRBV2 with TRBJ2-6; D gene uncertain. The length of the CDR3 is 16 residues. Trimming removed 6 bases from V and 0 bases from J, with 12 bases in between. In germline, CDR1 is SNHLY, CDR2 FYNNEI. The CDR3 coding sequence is TGTGCCAGCAGGGGGAACAGACTCTCTGGGGCCAACGTCCTGACTTTC. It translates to CASRGNRLSGANVLTF.

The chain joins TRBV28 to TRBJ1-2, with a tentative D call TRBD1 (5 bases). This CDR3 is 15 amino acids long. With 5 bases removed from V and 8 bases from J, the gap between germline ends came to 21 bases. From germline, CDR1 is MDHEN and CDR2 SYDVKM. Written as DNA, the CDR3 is TGTGCCAGCAGTCCTAGACCCAGGGACTTTAAGGGCTACACCTTC. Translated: CASSPRPRDFKGYTF.

For the CDR3, the DNA is TGTGCCTGGAGTTTCACAGCGACTCGGGCCGACGATCAGCCCCAGCATTTT. Residues: CAWSFTATRADDQPQHF. The chain carries TRBV30 and TRBJ1-5; D is unresolved. The germline V gene has CDR1 GTSNPN and CDR2 SVGIG (reference sequence). With 2 bases removed from V and 5 bases from J, the gap between germline ends came to 22 bases. The CDR3 has 17 amino acids. Full variable domain (remainder filled in from reference TRBV30 and TRBJ1-5): SQTIHQWPATLVQPVGSPLSLECTVEGTSNPNLYWYRQAAGRGLQLLFYSVGIGQISSEVPQNLSASRPQDRQFILSSKKLLLSDSGFYLCAWSFTATRADDQPQHFGDGTRLSIL.

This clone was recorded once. The DNA of the CDR3 is TGTGCCAGCAGTTGGCGGAAGAACACTGAAGCTTTCTTT. Translation gives CASSWRKNTEAFF. The V and J genes are TRBV2 and TRBJ1-1; no clear D gene. Germline V gene lookup returns CDR1 SNHLY and CDR2 FYNNEI. V was clipped by 5 bases and J by 1 base, with 8 bases between them. The CDR3 is made up of 13 amino acids.

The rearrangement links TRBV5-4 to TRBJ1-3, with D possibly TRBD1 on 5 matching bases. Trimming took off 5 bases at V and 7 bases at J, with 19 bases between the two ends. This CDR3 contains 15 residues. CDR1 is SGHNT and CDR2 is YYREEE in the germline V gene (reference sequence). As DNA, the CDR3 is TGTGCCAGCAGTCGAAGGGGAAGGGGCAGGAACACCATATATTTT. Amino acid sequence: CASSRRGRGRNTIYF.

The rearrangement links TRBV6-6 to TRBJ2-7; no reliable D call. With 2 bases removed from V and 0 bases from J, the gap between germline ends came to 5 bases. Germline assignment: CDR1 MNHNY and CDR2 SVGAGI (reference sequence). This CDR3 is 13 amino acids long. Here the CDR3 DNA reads TGTGCCAGCAGTTACGGGATCTCCTACGAGCAGTACTTC. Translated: CASSYGISYEQYF.

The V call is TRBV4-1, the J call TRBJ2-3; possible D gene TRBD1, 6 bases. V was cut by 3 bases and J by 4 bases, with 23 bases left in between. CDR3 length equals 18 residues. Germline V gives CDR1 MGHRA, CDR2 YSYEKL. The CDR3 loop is CASSQPFGQSEGADTQYF. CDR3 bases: TGCGCCAGCAGCCAGCCTTTTGGACAGTCCGAGGGGGCAGATACGCAGTATTTT.

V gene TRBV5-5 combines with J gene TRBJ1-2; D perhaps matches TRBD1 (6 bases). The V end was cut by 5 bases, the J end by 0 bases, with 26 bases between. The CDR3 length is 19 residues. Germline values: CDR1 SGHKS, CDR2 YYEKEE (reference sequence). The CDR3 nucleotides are TGTGCCAGCAGGCCTACCATCGGGGGCCTTCGGGGTTCTAACTATGGCTACACCTTC. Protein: CASRPTIGGLRGSNYGYTF.

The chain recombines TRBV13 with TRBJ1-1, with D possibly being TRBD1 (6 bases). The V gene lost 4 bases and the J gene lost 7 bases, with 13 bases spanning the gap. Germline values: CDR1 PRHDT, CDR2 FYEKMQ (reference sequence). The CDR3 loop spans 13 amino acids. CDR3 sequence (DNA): TGTGCCAGCAGCTCCCCTCGGACAGATGAAGCTTTCTTT. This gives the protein CASSSPRTDEAFF.

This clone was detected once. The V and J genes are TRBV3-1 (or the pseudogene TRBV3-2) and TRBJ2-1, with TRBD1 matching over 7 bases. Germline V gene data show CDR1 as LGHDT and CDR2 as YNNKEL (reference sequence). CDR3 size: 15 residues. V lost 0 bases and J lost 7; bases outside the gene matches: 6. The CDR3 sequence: CASSQEVTGFNEQFF. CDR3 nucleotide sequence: TGTGCCAGCAGCCAAGAGGTGACAGGGTTTAATGAGCAGTTCTTC.

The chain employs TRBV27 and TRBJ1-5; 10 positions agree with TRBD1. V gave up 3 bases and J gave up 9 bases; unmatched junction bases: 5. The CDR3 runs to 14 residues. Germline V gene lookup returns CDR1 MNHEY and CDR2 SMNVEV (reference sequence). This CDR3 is CASSFGTGEGPQHF. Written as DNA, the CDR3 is TGTGCCAGCAGTTTTGGGACAGGGGAAGGGCCCCAGCATTTT.

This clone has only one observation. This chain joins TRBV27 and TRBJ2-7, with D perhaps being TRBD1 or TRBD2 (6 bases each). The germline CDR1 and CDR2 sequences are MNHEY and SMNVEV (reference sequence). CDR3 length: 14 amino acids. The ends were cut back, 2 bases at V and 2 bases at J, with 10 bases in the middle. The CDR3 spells CASSLLRGPYEQYF. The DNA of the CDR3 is TGTGCCAGCAGTTTACTCCGGGGGCCCTACGAGCAGTACTTC.

CDR3 loop: CASSESQPRQPQHF. The CDR3, as DNA: TGTGCCAGCAGTGAGTCCCAGCCCCGGCAGCCCCAGCATTTT. This chain uses TRBV6-1 with TRBJ1-5; no clear D gene. CDR1 is MNHNS, CDR2 SASEGT, per germline. This CDR3 comprises 14 residues. Trimming took off 3 bases at V and 7 bases at J, with 13 bases between the two ends.

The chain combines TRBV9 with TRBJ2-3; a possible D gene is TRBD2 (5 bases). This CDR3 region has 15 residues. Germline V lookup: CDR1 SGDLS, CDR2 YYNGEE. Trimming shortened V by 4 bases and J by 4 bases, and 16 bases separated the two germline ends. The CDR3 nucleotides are TGTGCCAGCAGCAGGACCGCCGGAGGTGCAGATACGCAGTATTTT. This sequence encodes CASSRTAGGADTQYF.

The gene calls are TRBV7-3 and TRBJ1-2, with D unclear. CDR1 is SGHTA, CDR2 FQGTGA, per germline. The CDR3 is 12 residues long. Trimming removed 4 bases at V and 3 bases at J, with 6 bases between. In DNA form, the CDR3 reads TGTGCCAGCAGCTCCGGATACTATGGCTACACCTTC. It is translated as CASSSGYYGYTF.

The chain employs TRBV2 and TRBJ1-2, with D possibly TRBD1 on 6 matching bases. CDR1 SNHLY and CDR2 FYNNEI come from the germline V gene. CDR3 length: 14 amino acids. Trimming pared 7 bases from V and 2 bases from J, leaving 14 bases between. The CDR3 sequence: CASTSQGLNYGYTF. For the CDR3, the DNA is TGTGCCAGCACTTCACAGGGCTTAAACTATGGCTACACCTTC.

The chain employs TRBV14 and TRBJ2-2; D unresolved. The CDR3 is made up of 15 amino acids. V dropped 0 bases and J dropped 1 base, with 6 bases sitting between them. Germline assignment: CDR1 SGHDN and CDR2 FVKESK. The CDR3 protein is CASSQEYGNTGELFF. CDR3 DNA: TGTGCCAGCAGCCAAGAATACGGGAACACCGGGGAGCTGTTTTTT.

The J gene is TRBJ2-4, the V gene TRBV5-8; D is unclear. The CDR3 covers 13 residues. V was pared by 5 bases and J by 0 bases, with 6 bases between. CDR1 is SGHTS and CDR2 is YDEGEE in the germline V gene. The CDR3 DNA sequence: TGTGCCAGCAGTTCTCTAGCCAAAAACATTCAGTACTTC. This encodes CASSSLAKNIQYF.